These T cell receptor beta chains were read from a single sample in a study of T-cell memory formation after mild COVID-19. Each CDR3 protein is one row after TCRdb ran MiXCR on the 5' RACE reads. The repertoire includes a few hundred thousand distinct CDR3 sequences, 15% to 20% of them detected once, and roughly 21% sits in the top ten. Sequencing input: PBMCs or a T cell subset sorted from them (not recorded which). The receptors were sampled from a man younger than 35 who had mild COVID-19 (a few samples of this study predate the infection). Cell type and time point are not known. Both conserved end residues are part of each CDR3. The D gene is left open where the match is weak. Some rows have no size entry. The others give once, few or many, or a class for an expanded clone.

CDR3 protein	CDR3 DNA	D gene	V gene	J gene	clone size
CASRDRLAKNIQYF	TGTGCCAGCAGAGACCGCTTAGCCAAAAACATTCAGTACTTC	.	TRBV27	TRBJ2-4	few
CASSVVGRAYGELFF	TGTGCCAGCAGCGTAGTGGGCAGGGCGTACGGGGAGCTGTTTTTT	.	TRBV9	TRBJ2-2	few
CASSFPSSYEQYF	TGTGCCAGCAGTTTCCCCAGCTCCTACGAGCAGTACTTC	.	TRBV6-2/TRBV6-3	TRBJ2-7	few
CASSPRDSLTGELFF	TGTGCCAGCTCACCACGGGACTCCCTCACCGGGGAGCTGTTTTTT	.	TRBV18	TRBJ2-2	.
CASSRTGGSAYEQYF	TGTGCCAGCAGCCGAACAGGGGGTAGCGCCTACGAGCAGTACTTC	TRBD1	TRBV7-2	TRBJ2-7	few
CASNPRPAEVPQFF	TGCGCCAGCAACCCGCGACCCGCGGAGGTACCACAGTTCTTC	.	TRBV23-1	TRBJ2-1	.
CASSGTQYTGELFF	TGTGCCAGTTCCGGGACTCAATACACCGGGGAGCTGTTTTTT	.	TRBV12-3/TRBV12-4	TRBJ2-2	few
CASSDRITDTQYF	TGTGCCAGCAGTGACCGTATTACAGATACGCAGTATTTT	.	TRBV25-1	TRBJ2-3	few
CASSQDHGGMQPQHF	TGCGCCAGCAGCCAAGATCACGGGGGTATGCAGCCCCAGCATTTT	.	TRBV4-1	TRBJ1-5	.
CASGKTGVHEQYF	TGTGCCAGCGGAAAGACAGGGGTCCACGAGCAGTACTTC	TRBD1	TRBV27	TRBJ2-7	.
CASSLALAGPYEQYF	TGTGCCAGCAGCTTAGCGCTAGCGGGGCCCTACGAGCAGTACTTC	TRBD2	TRBV7-2	TRBJ2-7	.
CAAIGGHTGELFF	TGTGCCGCCATCGGTGGACACACCGGGGAGCTGTTTTTT	.	TRBV12-3/TRBV12-4	TRBJ2-2	few
CASAAGPIRNSPLHF	TGTGCCAGCGCGGCAGGGCCAATTCGTAATTCACCCCTCCACTTT	.	TRBV5-5	TRBJ1-6	.
CATGQVETQYF	TGTGCCACGGGCCAAGTCGAGACCCAGTACTTC	.	TRBV10-3	TRBJ2-5	.
CASSIGQGWRETQYF	TGTGCCAGCAGCATCGGACAGGGATGGCGCGAGACCCAGTACTTC	TRBD1	TRBV9	TRBJ2-5	.
CASSLGGTGSVGQPQHF	TGTGCCAGCAGCTTGGGGGGGACAGGGTCCGTCGGTCAGCCCCAGCATTTT	TRBD1	TRBV7-2	TRBJ1-5	many
CASSYSMGDTEAFF	TGTGCCAGCAGTTACTCGATGGGGGACACTGAAGCTTTCTTT	.	TRBV6-5	TRBJ1-1	.
CATSDGPGLLTGELFF	TGTGCCACCAGTGATGGGCCGGGACTACTCACCGGGGAGCTGTTTTTT	TRBD2	TRBV24-1	TRBJ2-2	.
CASSQGQGAADEQYF	TGCGCCAGCAGCCAAGGACAGGGGGCAGCCGACGAGCAGTACTTC	TRBD1	TRBV4-3	TRBJ2-7	.
CASSPPQGGNQPQHF	TGTGCCAGCTCACCGCCGCAGGGCGGCAATCAGCCCCAGCATTTT	.	TRBV18	TRBJ1-5	few
CASSLTLVGANVLTF	TGTGCCAGCAGTTTAACCTTGGTTGGGGCCAACGTCCTGACTTTC	.	TRBV28	TRBJ2-6	few
CASSLQLYSNQPQHF	TGTGCCAGCAGTTTACAGTTATATAGCAATCAGCCCCAGCATTTT	.	TRBV12-3/TRBV12-4	TRBJ1-5	.
CASSLALGLHEQYF	TGTGCCAGCAGTTTAGCGTTGGGACTCCACGAGCAGTACTTC	.	TRBV12-3/TRBV12-4	TRBJ2-7	few
CASSLYTRDSRFYEQYF	TGTGCCAGCAGCTTGTACACCCGGGACAGCCGTTTCTACGAGCAGTACTTC	TRBD1	TRBV7-8	TRBJ2-7	.
CASSLAGTSEETQYF	TGCGCCAGCAGCTTGGCCGGGACATCCGAAGAGACCCAGTACTTC	.	TRBV5-1	TRBJ2-5	many
CASSLSYQPQHF	TGTGCCAGCAGTTTAAGTTATCAGCCCCAGCATTTT	.	TRBV12-3/TRBV12-4	TRBJ1-5	.
CATSDAGDTQYF	TGTGCCACCAGTGACGCAGGAGATACGCAGTATTTT	.	TRBV24-1	TRBJ2-3	few
CASSPRTGGASHEQYF	TGTGCCAGCTCACCGCGCACCGGGGGCGCTTCCCACGAGCAGTACTTC	.	TRBV18	TRBJ2-7	few
CAWSRQSGETQYF	TGTGCCTGGAGTCGCCAGTCGGGAGAGACCCAGTACTTC	.	TRBV30	TRBJ2-5	.
CASSLSDSPPADTQYF	TGTGCCAGCAGTTTGTCGGACAGCCCCCCGGCAGATACGCAGTATTTT	.	TRBV28	TRBJ2-3	.
CATSDWGGGDTQYF	TGTGCCACCAGTGACTGGGGCGGGGGTGATACGCAGTATTTT	TRBD2	TRBV24-1	TRBJ2-3	.
CASSQGGRGGTGELFF	TGCGCCAGCAGCCAAGGCGGCAGGGGGGGCACCGGGGAGCTGTTTTTT	.	TRBV4-1	TRBJ2-2	few
CASSLTSGLRGEQFF	TGTGCCAGCAGCTTGACTAGCGGTCTCCGGGGTGAGCAGTTCTTC	TRBD2	TRBV7-8	TRBJ2-1	.
CASSLGTLQETQYF	TGTGCCAGCAGCTTGGGGACTCTACAAGAGACCCAGTACTTC	.	TRBV7-2	TRBJ2-5	few
CASSLPQGAMETQYF	TGTGCCAGCAGCTTGCCCCAGGGGGCCATGGAGACCCAGTACTTC	TRBD1	TRBV7-3	TRBJ2-5	few
CASSYNPSGGSTDTQYF	TGTGCCAGCAGTTACAACCCTAGCGGGGGGAGCACAGATACGCAGTATTTT	TRBD2	TRBV6-5	TRBJ2-3	.
CASTQGARSEAFF	TGTGCCAGCACCCAGGGGGCTCGCTCTGAAGCTTTCTTT	TRBD1	TRBV6-1	TRBJ1-1	.
CASSLVRESPLHF	TGTGCCAGCAGCTTAGTAAGGGAATCACCCCTCCACTTT	.	TRBV7-8	TRBJ1-6	few
CASSPTVTGGAYNEQFF	TGTGCCAGCAGCCCGACAGTGACAGGGGGGGCCTACAATGAGCAGTTCTTC	TRBD1	TRBV7-2	TRBJ2-1	many
CASSLASSPDTQYF	TGCGCCAGCAGCTTGGCCAGCTCGCCAGATACGCAGTATTTT	.	TRBV5-1	TRBJ2-3	.
CASSPRGSGNEQFF	TGTGCCAGCAGTCCTCGGGGCAGTGGCAATGAGCAGTTCTTC	.	TRBV7-9	TRBJ2-1	many
CASGFGGRSPLHF	TGTGCCAGCGGGTTTGGGGGCCGTTCACCCCTCCACTTT	.	TRBV5-6	TRBJ1-6	.
CASSSGLSYEQYF	TGTGCCAGCAGCTCGGGATTATCTTACGAGCAGTACTTC	.	TRBV7-9	TRBJ2-7	.
CASSLYHRNTEAFF	TGCGCCAGCAGCTTGTACCACAGGAACACTGAAGCTTTCTTT	.	TRBV5-1	TRBJ1-1	.
CASSPTILQATYGYTF	TGTGCCAGCTCACCGACAATATTACAGGCAACCTATGGCTACACCTTC	.	TRBV18	TRBJ1-2	few
CAIRDYTDTQYF	TGTGCCATCAGGGACTACACAGATACGCAGTATTTT	.	TRBV10-3	TRBJ2-3	.
CASSVQGLSEKLFF	TGTGCCAGCAGCGTACAGGGTCTAAGTGAAAAACTGTTTTTT	.	TRBV7-2	TRBJ1-4	.
CASGGAGTQYF	TGTGCCAGCGGGGGGGCGGGGACCCAGTACTTC	.	TRBV7-7	TRBJ2-5	few
CASSHRSMGNEQYF	TGTGCCAGCAGCCACCGCTCTATGGGAAACGAGCAGTACTTC	.	TRBV14	TRBJ2-7	.
CASSPRLNSPLHF	TGTGCCAGCAGCCCAAGACTGAATTCACCCCTCCACTTT	.	TRBV14	TRBJ1-6	few
CASSPGVMETQYF	TGTGCCAGCAGTCCGGGGGTCATGGAGACCCAGTACTTC	.	TRBV2	TRBJ2-5	.
CASSESGRQDEQYF	TGCGCCAGCAGTGAATCAGGGCGGCAGGACGAGCAGTACTTC	.	TRBV10-1	TRBJ2-7	.
CASSPFGNSPLHF	TGTGCCAGCAGTCCTTTCGGAAATTCACCCCTCCACTTT	.	TRBV6-5	TRBJ1-6	.